Listed below are T cell receptor beta chains from one sample, sequenced in a study of CD8+ T cells in alopecia areata. Data came from immunoSEQ multiplex PCR; TCRdb stores just in-frame clones and leaves some out. This table holds approximately 210,000 clones, less than 45% found once. Material: CD4+ T cells sorted from blood, obtained at approximately week 39, from a patient treated with tofacitinib. Every receptor here comes from a human donor with alopecia areata. The CDR3 runs from the conserved cysteine through the conserved F or W. D genes are given only for firm matches. Clone size is stated in some rows and not others, as once, few, many or a class when expanded.

clone_size j_call d_call v_call cdr3_nt cdr3_aa
NA TRBJ2-3 TRBD1 TRBV29-1 TGCAGCGCCGGGACAGCACTCACAGATACGCAGTATTTT CSAGTALTDTQYF
NA TRBJ2-3 NA TRBV7-3 TGTGCCAGCAGCTTAACCGCCTCTGTGAGGCAGTATTTT CASSLTASVRQYF
NA TRBJ2-1 NA TRBV7-9 TGTGCCAGCAGCTTTGTCACCGGGGACTTGGCTAACGTCAATGAGCAGTTCTTC CASSFVTGDLANVNEQFF
few TRBJ2-5 TRBD1 TRBV4-3 TGCGCCAGCAGCCAAGAGTGGACAGGGGTAGCGACCCAGTACTTC CASSQEWTGVATQYF
NA TRBJ2-3 NA TRBV4-3 TGCGCCAGCAGCCAAGATTCCGGCACAGATACGCAGTATTTT CASSQDSGTDTQYF
NA TRBJ1-3 NA TRBV30 TGTGCCTGGACCCCCGGGACTATAGATGGAAACACCATATATTTT CAWTPGTIDGNTIYF
few TRBJ2-2 TRBD2 TRBV5-1 TGCGCCAGCAGCTTGGGACTAGCGAGGAACACCGGGGAGCTGTTTTTT CASSLGLARNTGELFF
few TRBJ2-1 NA TRBV4-3 TGCGCCAGCAGCCAAGTTTCTCGGAATGAGCAGTTCTTC CASSQVSRNEQFF
few TRBJ2-1 TRBD1 TRBV10-3 TGTGCCATCAGTTTTACACCGGGACAGGGGGACAATGAGCAGTTCTTC CAISFTPGQGDNEQFF
NA TRBJ1-4 NA TRBV2 TGTGCCAGCAGTGTTGGGGGAGGGCGGCGCGAAAAACTGTTTTTT CASSVGGGRREKLFF
NA TRBJ1-1 NA TRBV30 TGTGCCTGGAGGTCAAGCGGGAACACTGAAGCTTTCTTT CAWRSSGNTEAFF
few TRBJ2-3 TRBD2 TRBV29-1 TGCAGCGTTGAACCATTTAGCGGGAGTCGAGATACGCAGTATTTT CSVEPFSGSRDTQYF
NA TRBJ2-1 TRBD2 TRBV29-1 TGCAGCGTTGGGGCGGGGGTCAGGACCGACAATGAGCAGTTCTTC CSVGAGVRTDNEQFF
few TRBJ2-1 NA TRBV4-3 TGCGCCAGCAGCCAAGACGGCACCTCCTACAATGAGCAGTTCTTC CASSQDGTSYNEQFF
NA TRBJ1-2 NA TRBV4-1 TGCGCCAGCAGCCAAGAAGGCCACTATGGCTACACCTTC CASSQEGHYGYTF
NA TRBJ2-5 NA TRBV30 TGTGCCTGGAGCGAAAAGACAGGCTCAGTGCGAACCCAGTACTTC CAWSEKTGSVRTQYF